This TCR beta chain is from a study of PD-1 blockade in mismatch repair-deficient tumors. Study information: All were previously treated, progressing patients with approximately 12 mismatch repair-deficient cancer types. Points from the study as a whole: After pembrolizumab, tumor-resident clones rose rapidly, then generally contracted before radiologic responses.

In regard to this clone: What it binds is unknown.

Data came from immunoSEQ multiplex PCR; TCRdb stores just in-frame clones and leaves some out. The table includes 75,000 to 85,000 clones, roughly 80% detected once. Every patient had mismatch repair deficiency by PCR or immunohistochemistry. The TCR-sequenced patients were a few responders to pembrolizumab. This receptor was obtained from an adult with mismatch repair-deficient cancer. The sequenced sample was peripheral blood, obtained 12 weeks after starting pembrolizumab.

The CDR3 is CASSLSGISYNEQFF. The CDR3 bases are TGTGCCAGCAGCCTTAGCGGGATCTCCTACAATGAGCAGTTCTTC. The V gene is TRBV11-3, the J gene TRBJ2-1, with 8 bases aligning to TRBD2. The CDR3 runs 15 residues. Trimming took 5 bases from V and 0 from J; bases not matched to a gene: 3. Looked up from germline, CDR1 is SGHNT and CDR2 is YENEEA.